These T cell receptor beta chains were read from a single sample in a study of blood T cell repertoires in COVID-19. Data came from immunoSEQ multiplex PCR; TCRdb stores just in-frame clones and leaves some out. The table records roughly 190,000 clones, about four fifths of them present only once. The sequencing sample was made of peripheral blood. These receptor sequences come from a human donor with acute or convalescent COVID-19. The donor label of this sample is uncertain. Each CDR3 is given with its conserved first and last residue. For some rows the clone size is stated as once, few or many, or as a class when expanded; others skip it.

v_call: TRBV15
clone_size: NA
cdr3_aa: CATSRGQGSGNTIYF

v_call: TRBV11-1
clone_size: few
cdr3_aa: CASSQGVLNTEAFF

v_call: TRBV7-6
clone_size: NA
cdr3_aa: CASSRQESAGELFF

v_call: TRBV5-1
clone_size: few
cdr3_aa: CASSPREVRETQYF

v_call: TRBV11-2
clone_size: NA
cdr3_aa: CASSFPQRVNEQFF

v_call: TRBV3-1/TRBV3-2
clone_size: NA
cdr3_aa: CASSRRQGASGNTIYF

v_call: TRBV11-3
clone_size: NA
cdr3_aa: CASSPGTSGNHEQYF

v_call: TRBV11-3
clone_size: NA
cdr3_aa: CASSPEGVKADTQYF

v_call: TRBV27
clone_size: NA
cdr3_aa: CASSSAGGRNTEAFF

v_call: TRBV3-1/TRBV3-2
clone_size: NA
cdr3_aa: CASSPSGKRETQYF

v_call: TRBV9
clone_size: NA
cdr3_aa: CASSARVAGDHNEQFF

v_call: TRBV10-1
clone_size: few
cdr3_aa: CASSPRLGGQETQYF

v_call: TRBV5-1
clone_size: NA
cdr3_aa: CASSLSTGTTEAFF

v_call: TRBV29-1
clone_size: NA
cdr3_aa: CSVAGGQEQPQHF

v_call: TRBV18
clone_size: once
cdr3_aa: CASSPGGGANQPQHF

v_call: TRBV4-1
clone_size: NA
cdr3_aa: CASSLGRSYNEQFF

v_call: TRBV7-3
clone_size: NA
cdr3_aa: CASSFSTTSGGDHNEQFF

v_call: TRBV29-1
clone_size: once
cdr3_aa: CSAPGFSEAFF

v_call: TRBV7-9
clone_size: few
cdr3_aa: CASSLGAYDEQYF

v_call: TRBV6-1
clone_size: NA
cdr3_aa: CASSAGGFVSTDTQYF

v_call: TRBV7-7
clone_size: NA
cdr3_aa: CASSYGQSYEQYF

v_call: TRBV19
clone_size: NA
cdr3_aa: CASSIAGGQLDTQYF

v_call: TRBV6-1
clone_size: NA
cdr3_aa: CASSEGGLVYEQYF

v_call: TRBV5-1
clone_size: NA
cdr3_aa: CASSLWDTGEPGNTIYF

v_call: TRBV5-6
clone_size: few
cdr3_aa: CASSPTGGSYNSPLHF

v_call: TRBV5-1
clone_size: NA
cdr3_aa: CASSLGWTSSYNEQFF

v_call: TRBV7-2
clone_size: NA
cdr3_aa: CASSPRTGGGISSYEQYF

v_call: TRBV5-1
clone_size: once
cdr3_aa: CASSPRTGGDEKLFF